Included here is one T cell receptor beta chain sequence, with context. Antigen specificity is unknown. Per sample, 10^5 or so TCR templates underwent assay. Repertoires were generated with immunoSEQ multiplex PCR, while TCRdb's copy carries only in-frame clones and drops some. In the table there are 9,000 to 10,000 clones, around two fifths of which are singletons. Germline CDR1 reads SGHTS; CDR2 reads YDEGEE. Trimming shortened V by 4 bases and J by 6 bases, and 4 bases separated the two germline ends. The length of the CDR3 is 11 residues. Mixed lymphocyte reaction cells were cocultured at 37°C for around 6 days. These data come from a study of siplizumab effects on memory and regulatory T cells. Whole-study findings and limits: Proof of suppressive function in proliferating Tregs from siplizumab cultures was not established. With siplizumab, mappable alloreactive CD4+ clones averaged 68.8% Treg-derived, versus less than 30% in controls. Alloreactive sequences tracing back to unstimulated CD4+ memory cells fell significantly with siplizumab.

Sample: CFSE-low (dividing) CD4+ T cells sorted from an allogeneic mixed lymphocyte reaction. The V gene is TRBV5-8, the J gene TRBJ2-2; no definite D call. This clonotype was sampled from a human donor in good health; the cells came from an allogeneic mixed lymphocyte reaction. Here the CDR3 reads CASSGPGELFF. CDR3 bases: TGTGCCAGCAGCGGTCCCGGGGAGCTGTTTTTT.